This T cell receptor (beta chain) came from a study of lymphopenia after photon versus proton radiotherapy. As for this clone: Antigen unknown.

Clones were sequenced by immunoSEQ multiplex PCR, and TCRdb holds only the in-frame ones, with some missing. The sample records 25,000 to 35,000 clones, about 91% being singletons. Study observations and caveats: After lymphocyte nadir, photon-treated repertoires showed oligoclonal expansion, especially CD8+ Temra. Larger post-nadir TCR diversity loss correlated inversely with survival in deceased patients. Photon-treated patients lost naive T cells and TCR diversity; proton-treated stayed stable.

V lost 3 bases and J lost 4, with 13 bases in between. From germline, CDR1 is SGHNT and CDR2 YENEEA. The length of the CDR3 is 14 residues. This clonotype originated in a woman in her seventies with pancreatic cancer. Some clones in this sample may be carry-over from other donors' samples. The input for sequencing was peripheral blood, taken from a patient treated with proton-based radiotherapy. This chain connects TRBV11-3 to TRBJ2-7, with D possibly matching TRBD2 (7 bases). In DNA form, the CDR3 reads TGTGCCAGCAGCTTGGGCGGGGGCAAGTACGAGCAGTACTTC. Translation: CASSLGGGKYEQYF.